The 23 T cell receptor beta chains presented below share a single source sample, sequenced in a study of OX40 agonist ivuxolimab in advanced cancers. Some clones are missing from TCRdb's copy, which holds only in-frame ones; the method was immunoSEQ multiplex PCR. The sample carries some 54,000 clones, nearly 80% recorded once. Sequences were derived from CD4+ or CD8+ T cells sorted from blood, sampled in a trial of the OX40 agonist ivuxolimab. These TCRs come from an adult with an advanced solid tumor such as melanoma, head and neck, liver or kidney cancer.

This rearrangement joins TRBV9 to TRBJ2-5; no reliable D call. This CDR3 spans 13 amino acids. V was shortened by 1 base and J by 5 bases, with 9 bases between the two germline ends. CDR1 SGDLS and CDR2 YYNGEE come from the germline V gene. The CDR3 here is CASSVFPGETQYF. CDR3 nucleotide sequence: TGTGCCAGCAGCGTATTCCCCGGGGAGACCCAGTACTTC.

This clone appeared a few times. J is TRBJ1-1 and V is TRBV27; possible D gene TRBD1, 5 bases. This CDR3 has 14 amino acids. The V gene's germline CDR1 is MNHEY and CDR2 SMNVEV (reference sequence). V was pared by 4 bases and J by 1 base, with 10 bases between. The DNA for the CDR3 is TGTGCCAGCAGTTCTTTTACAGGGAACACTGAAGCTTTCTTT. Translating it yields CASSSFTGNTEAFF.

The rearrangement links TRBV28 to TRBJ2-7, with a tentative D call TRBD2 (6 bases). CDR3 length: 11 amino acids. The ends were cut back, 4 bases at V and 9 bases at J, with 10 bases in the middle. Germline lookup yields CDR1 MDHEN and CDR2 SYDVKM. For the CDR3, the DNA is TGTGCCAGCAGTTCAGCCGGGGGGCAGTACTTC. Its translation: CASSSAGGQYF.

The rearrangement uses TRBV6-5 and TRBJ1-6; no clear D. The CDR3 runs 13 residues. Germline V lookup: CDR1 MNHEY, CDR2 SVGAGI. V lost 7 bases, J lost 9 bases, and 13 bases lay in between. CDR3 region: CASTANSRSPLHF. The CDR3 nucleotides read TGTGCCAGCACCGCAAACAGTCGTTCACCCCTCCACTTT.

V gene TRBV5-6 combines with J gene TRBJ2-5; 15 nucleotides agree with TRBD2. Germline assignment: CDR1 SGHDT and CDR2 YYEEEE. CDR3 length equals 17 residues. V was pared by 1 base and J by 5 bases, with 6 bases of the junction left unmatched. The DNA of the CDR3 is TGTGCCAGCAGCTTGCCGGGACTAGCGGGAGGAGGGGAGACCCAGTACTTC. Protein: CASSLPGLAGGGETQYF.

The chain combines TRBV5-1 with TRBJ2-1; 14 bases agree with TRBD2. V lost 0 bases and J lost 7; bases outside the gene matches: 6. The CDR3 consists of 17 residues. Per germline, CDR1 SGHRS and CDR2 YFSETQ. The CDR3 nucleotides read TGCGCCAGCAGCTTGGGATTGACTAGCGGGAGGGAAAATGAGCAGTTCTTC. Protein product: CASSLGLTSGRENEQFF.

This clone was counted a few times. V gene TRBV6-5 combines with J gene TRBJ1-6, with unresolved D. CDR1 is MNHEY, CDR2 SVGAGI, per germline. The CDR3 has 14 residues. V dropped 0 bases and J dropped 10 bases, with 10 bases sitting between them. The CDR3 region is CASSYSRGRSPLHF. The CDR3 DNA reads TGTGCCAGCAGTTACTCGAGAGGGAGGTCACCCCTCCACTTT.

The sample holds a few counts of this clone. V gene TRBV5-1 combines with J gene TRBJ1-6; no firm D call. The ends were cut back, 2 bases at V and 7 bases at J, with 7 bases in the middle. The CDR3 is 13 residues long. Per the germline V gene, CDR1 is SGHRS and CDR2 is YFSETQ. In DNA, the CDR3 is TGCGCCAGCAGCTTTGAAAGAAATTCACCCCTCCACTTT. The encoded protein is CASSFERNSPLHF.

The chain combines TRBV9 with TRBJ2-3, with 9 bases that match TRBD2. V trimming: 0 bases; J trimming: 5 bases; junction bases outside the gene matches: 7. CDR1 is SGDLS and CDR2 is YYNGEE in the germline V gene. The CDR3 totals 16 residues. The CDR3 nucleotides are TGTGCCAGCAGCGTAGTCGCGGGAGGGCGACAAGATACGCAGTATTTT. It codes for CASSVVAGGRQDTQYF.

Only a few counts were recorded for this clone. The rearrangement links TRBV19 to TRBJ1-1; no clear D. V lost 3 bases, J lost 2 bases, and 10 bases lay in between. CDR1 and CDR2 (germline): LNHDA, SQIVND (reference sequence). The CDR3 spans 14 residues. The CDR3 DNA reads TGTGCCAGTAGTATGGGCCCCGCCAACACTGAAGCTTTCTTT. Its translation: CASSMGPANTEAFF.

This chain uses TRBV5-8 with TRBJ2-1; tentatively, D is TRBD2 (5 bases). The germline V gene has CDR1 SGHTS and CDR2 YDEGEE. V shed 5 bases and J shed 4 bases, with 10 bases lying between them. The length of the CDR3 is 13 residues. The CDR3 region has the DNA TGTGCCAGCAGACCGGGAATTTACAATGAGCAGTTCTTC. It is translated as CASRPGIYNEQFF. The variable domain in full, with the rest retrieved from reference TRBV5-8 and TRBJ2-1, is EAGVTQSPTHLIKTRGQQATLRCSPISGHTSVYWYQQALGLGLQFLLWYDEGEERNRGNFPPRFSGRQFPNYSSELNVNALELEDSALYLCASRPGIYNEQFFGPGTRLTVL.

The chain employs TRBV6-1 and TRBJ1-2; maybe TRBD1 (6 bases). CDR1 is MNHNS, CDR2 SASEGT, per germline. This CDR3 comprises 13 residues. The V end was cut by 2 bases, the J end by 5 bases, with 9 bases between. The CDR3 DNA sequence: TGTGCCAGCAGTGAACCCAGGGGTTATGGCTACACCTTC. Residues: CASSEPRGYGYTF.

This clone has a single count. The chain's CDR3 is CASSATSGTVPSYGYTF. CDR3 bases: TGTGCCAGCAGCGCCACCTCCGGGACAGTTCCCTCCTATGGCTACACCTTC. The chain carries TRBV9 and TRBJ1-2; 7 bases match TRBD1. Germline V gives CDR1 SGDLS, CDR2 YYNGEE. Trimming took 3 bases from V and 4 from J; bases not matched to a gene: 15. The CDR3 totals 17 residues.

V gene TRBV28 combines with J gene TRBJ1-1, with D perhaps matching TRBD1 (5 bases). In germline, CDR1 is MDHEN, CDR2 SYDVKM. The CDR3 runs to 12 residues. The V and J ends lost 5 bases and 7 bases respectively, with 11 bases between them. CDR3 nucleotide sequence: TGTGCCAGCAGTCGGGCAGGGTTTGAAGCTTTCTTT. Amino acids: CASSRAGFEAFF.

The chain links TRBV5-1 to TRBJ1-2, with 8 bases lining up with TRBD1. V was pared by 1 base and J by 7 bases, with 6 bases of the junction left unmatched. The CDR3 is 14 residues long. The germline CDR1 and CDR2 sequences are SGHRS and YFSETQ. The CDR3: CASSLSQGAVGYTF. The CDR3, as DNA: TGCGCCAGCAGCTTGAGCCAGGGGGCTGTTGGCTACACCTTC.

The rearrangement joins TRBV27 to TRBJ2-7; D possibly corresponds to TRBD1 (6 bases). This CDR3 has 15 residues. V was clipped by 5 bases and J by 2 bases, with 16 bases between them. Per germline, CDR1 MNHEY and CDR2 SMNVEV (reference sequence). CDR3 sequence reads: CASSPRQDLTYEQYF. CDR3 nucleotide sequence: TGTGCCAGCAGTCCTCGACAGGATCTGACCTACGAGCAGTACTTC.

J is TRBJ1-2 and V is TRBV5-1; the D is unclear. Germline V CDR1 and CDR2: SGHRS, YFSETQ. The CDR3 runs 15 residues. Between the trimmed V and J ends, which lost 2 bases and 4 bases, there was a span of 15 bases. CDR3 in amino acids: CASSLLSDFPYGYTF. CDR3 sequence (DNA): TGCGCCAGCAGCTTATTGTCGGATTTTCCCTATGGCTACACCTTC.

The chain is built from TRBV7-9 and TRBJ2-3; D remains unclear. The V and J ends lost 2 bases and 5 bases respectively, with 8 bases between them. This CDR3 is built from 13 residues. The germline V gene has CDR1 SEHNR and CDR2 FQNEAQ (reference sequence). CDR3 sequence reads: CASSLHGLDTQYF. CDR3 DNA: TGTGCCAGCAGCTTACACGGATTAGATACGCAGTATTTT.

The genes are TRBV6-1 and TRBJ2-7; D is tentatively TRBD1 or TRBD2 (5 bases each). Germline lookup yields CDR1 MNHNS and CDR2 SASEGT. Trimming left V 6 bases short and J 7 bases short, with 19 bases between. The CDR3 has 14 residues. Here the CDR3 reads CASRITGTLAEQYF. CDR3 nucleotides: TGTGCCAGCAGGATTACCGGGACCCTTGCGGAGCAGTACTTC.

This chain connects TRBV6-6 to TRBJ1-1; TRBD1 matches at 9 bases. Germline V gives CDR1 MNHNY, CDR2 SVGAGI (reference sequence). CDR3 length: 14 residues. V shed 0 bases, J shed 7 bases, and the junction held 3 bases outside the gene matches. CDR3 in DNA: TGTGCCAGCAGTTACTCGGGACAGGGTATTGAAGCTTTCTTT. Translated, it gives CASSYSGQGIEAFF.

The chain combines TRBV7-9 with TRBJ2-2; 12 bases are shared with TRBD1. This CDR3 comprises 16 residues. Germline values: CDR1 SEHNR, CDR2 FQNEAQ (reference sequence). Trimming cost V 5 bases and J 7 bases; bases outside gene matches: 8. The CDR3 nucleotides read TGTGCCAGCAGCACGGGACAGGGGGCGTCGGGCGGGGAGCTGTTTTTT. Protein: CASSTGQGASGGELFF.

The chain joins TRBV15 to TRBJ2-5; weak D call: TRBD1 (6 bases). CDR1 is LNHNV, CDR2 YYDKDF, per germline (reference sequence). With 1 base removed from V and 4 bases from J, the gap between germline ends came to 16 bases. The CDR3 has 16 amino acids. CDR3 bases: TGTGCCACCAGCAGAGGCCCGGGACAAAAGGGAGAGACCCAGTACTTC. It encodes CATSRGPGQKGETQYF. Full variable domain (rest looked up from reference TRBV15 and TRBJ2-5): DAMVIQNPRYQVTQFGKPVTLSCSQTLNHNVMYWYQQKSSQAPKLLFHYYDKDFNNEADTPDNFQSRRPNTSFCFLDIRSPGLGDTAMYLCATSRGPGQKGETQYFGPGTRLLVL.

The chain is built from TRBV19 and TRBJ1-4; D is unresolved. The length of the CDR3 is 17 residues. Germline V gene sequence: CDR1 LNHDA, CDR2 SQIVND (reference sequence). V was cut by 4 bases and J by 0 bases, with 15 bases left in between. CDR3 sequence: CASSRLGRAPTNEKLFF. In DNA form, the CDR3 reads TGTGCCAGTAGTAGGCTGGGGAGAGCCCCAACTAATGAAAAACTGTTTTTT.